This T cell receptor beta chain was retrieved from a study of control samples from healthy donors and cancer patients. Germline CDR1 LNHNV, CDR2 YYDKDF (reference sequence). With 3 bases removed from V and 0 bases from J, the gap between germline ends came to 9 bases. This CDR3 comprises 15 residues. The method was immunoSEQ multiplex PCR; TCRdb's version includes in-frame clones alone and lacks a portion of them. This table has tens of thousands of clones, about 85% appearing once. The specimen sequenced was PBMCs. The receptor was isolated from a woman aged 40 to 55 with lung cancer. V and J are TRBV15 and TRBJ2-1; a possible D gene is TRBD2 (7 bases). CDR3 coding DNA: TGTGCCACCAGCAGGGGGGGGCCCTCCTACAATGAGCAGTTCTTC. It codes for CATSRGGPSYNEQFF.